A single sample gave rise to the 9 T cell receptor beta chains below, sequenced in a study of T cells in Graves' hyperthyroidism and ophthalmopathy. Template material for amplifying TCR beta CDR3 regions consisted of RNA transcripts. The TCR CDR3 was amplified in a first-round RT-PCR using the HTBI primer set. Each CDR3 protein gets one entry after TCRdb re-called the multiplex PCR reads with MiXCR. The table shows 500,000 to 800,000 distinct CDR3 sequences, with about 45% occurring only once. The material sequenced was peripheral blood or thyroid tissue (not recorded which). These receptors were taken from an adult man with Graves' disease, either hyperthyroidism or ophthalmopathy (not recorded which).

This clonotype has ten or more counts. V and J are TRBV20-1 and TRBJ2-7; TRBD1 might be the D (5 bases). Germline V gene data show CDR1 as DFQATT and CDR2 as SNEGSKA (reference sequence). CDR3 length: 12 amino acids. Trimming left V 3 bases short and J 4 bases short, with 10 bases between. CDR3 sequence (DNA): TGCAGTGCTAGGACGACAGAGTACGAGCAGTACTTC. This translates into CSARTTEYEQYF.

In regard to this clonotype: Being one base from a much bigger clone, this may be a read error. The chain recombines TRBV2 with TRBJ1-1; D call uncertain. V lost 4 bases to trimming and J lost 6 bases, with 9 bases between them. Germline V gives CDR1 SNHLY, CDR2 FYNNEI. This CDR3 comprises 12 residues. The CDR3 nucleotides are TGTGCCAGCAGTGCGGACGACGCTGAAGCTTTCTTT. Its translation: CASSADDAEAFF.

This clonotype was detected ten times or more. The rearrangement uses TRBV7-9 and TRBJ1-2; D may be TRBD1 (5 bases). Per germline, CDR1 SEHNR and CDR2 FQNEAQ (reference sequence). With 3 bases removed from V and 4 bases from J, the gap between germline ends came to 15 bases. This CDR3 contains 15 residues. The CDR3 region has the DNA TGTGCCAGCAGCTTGGGGGGGACTACCCCCTATGGCTACACCTTC. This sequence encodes CASSLGGTTPYGYTF.

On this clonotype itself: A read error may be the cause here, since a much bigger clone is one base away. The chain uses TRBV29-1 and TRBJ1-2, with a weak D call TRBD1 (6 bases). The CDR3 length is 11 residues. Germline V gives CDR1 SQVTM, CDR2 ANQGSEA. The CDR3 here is CSGRGSDGCTF. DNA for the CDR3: TGCAGCGGCAGGGGCTCGGATGGCTGCACCTTC. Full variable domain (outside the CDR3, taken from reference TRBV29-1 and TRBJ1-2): SAVISQKPSRDICQRGTSLTIQCQVDSQVTMMFWYRQQPGQSLTLIATANQGSEATYESGFVIDKFPISRPNLTFSTLTVSNMSPEDSSIYLCSGRGSDGCTFGSGTRLTVV.

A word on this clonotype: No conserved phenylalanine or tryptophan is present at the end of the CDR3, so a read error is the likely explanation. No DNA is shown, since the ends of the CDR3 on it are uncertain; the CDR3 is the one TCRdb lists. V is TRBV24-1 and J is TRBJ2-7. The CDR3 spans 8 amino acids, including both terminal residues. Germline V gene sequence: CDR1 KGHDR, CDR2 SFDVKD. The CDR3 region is CATSDGDY.

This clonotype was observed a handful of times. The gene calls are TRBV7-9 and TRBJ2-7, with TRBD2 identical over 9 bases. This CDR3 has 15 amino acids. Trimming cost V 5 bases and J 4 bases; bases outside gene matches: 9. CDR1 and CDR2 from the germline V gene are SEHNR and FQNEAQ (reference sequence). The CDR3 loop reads CASSQLVAGEYEQYF. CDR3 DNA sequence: TGTGCCAGCAGCCAGTTGGTAGCGGGAGAGTACGAGCAGTACTTC.

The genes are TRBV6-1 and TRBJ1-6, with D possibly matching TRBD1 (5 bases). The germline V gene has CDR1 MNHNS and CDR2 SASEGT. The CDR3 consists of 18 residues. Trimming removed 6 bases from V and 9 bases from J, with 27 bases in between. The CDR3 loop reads CASRVKKVGTGFGSPLHF. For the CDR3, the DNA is TGTGCCAGCAGAGTGAAGAAGGTTGGGACGGGCTTTGGTTCACCCCTCCACTTT.

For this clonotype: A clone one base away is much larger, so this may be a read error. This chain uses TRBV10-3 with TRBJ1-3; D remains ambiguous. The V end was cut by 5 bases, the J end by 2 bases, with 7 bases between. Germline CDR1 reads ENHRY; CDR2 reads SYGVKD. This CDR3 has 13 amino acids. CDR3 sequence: CAISQVAGNTIYF. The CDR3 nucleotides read TGTGCCATCAGTCAGGTCGCTGGAAACACCATATATTTT.

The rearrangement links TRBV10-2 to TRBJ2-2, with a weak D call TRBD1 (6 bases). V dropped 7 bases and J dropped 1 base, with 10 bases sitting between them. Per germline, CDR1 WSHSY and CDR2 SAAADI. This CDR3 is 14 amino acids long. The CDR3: CASMDSMNTGELFF. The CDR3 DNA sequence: TGCGCCAGCATGGACAGCATGAACACCGGGGAGCTGTTTTTT.